Listed here are 19 T cell receptor beta chains from one sample, sequenced in a study of T cell repertoires in cytomegalovirus infection (dated by TCRdb to the late 2010s). Their recognized antigens are unknown. Sample treatment or condition, as interpreted from the label and publication: in vitro stimulation with specific CMV peptide epitopes to enrich CMV-specific T cells. For sequencing, an Illumina HiSeq 1500 was employed. TCRdb reprocessing: public reads trimmed at Q25 with fastp, clones called with MiXCR, in-frame beta chains kept. Merged by CDR3 protein, the rows form single entries marked with the most common genes and DNA. The sample table contains approximately 990,000 distinct CDR3 sequences; only one count was recorded for 25% to 40% of them. The ten largest clones add up to around 15% of the sample. The sequenced sample was cultured CD8+ T cells from PBMCs, obtained from culture after CMV antigen stimulation. Receptors originate from a human donor in good health (CMV status not recorded). Some clones in this sample may be carry-over from other donors' samples.

The chain has TRBV19 and TRBJ1-2; D might be TRBD1 (5 bases). Germline V CDR1 and CDR2: LNHDA, SQIVND (reference sequence). Trimming left V 7 bases short and J 0 bases short, with 24 bases between. The CDR3 contains 18 residues. Written as DNA, the CDR3 is TGTGCCAGTAAGGTACGGGGGGAGACGGGAAGAGCTAACTATGGCTACACCTTC. Its translation: CASKVRGETGRANYGYTF.

This clonotype was seen a handful of times. The chain carries TRBV6-5 and TRBJ2-3; 7 bases agree with TRBD2. V lost 6 bases to trimming and J lost 4 bases; unmatched junction nucleotides: 16. The CDR3 runs 17 residues. Per germline, CDR1 MNHEY and CDR2 SVGAGI. The CDR3 loop is CASRTLGLEGRADTQYF. The CDR3 DNA sequence: TGTGCCAGCAGAACACTAGGTCTAGAGGGGAGGGCAGATACGCAGTATTTT.

In this sample, this clonotype turned up a few times. The chain recombines TRBV5-4 with TRBJ2-1; D is perhaps TRBD2 (7 bases). With 4 bases removed from V and 4 bases from J, the gap between germline ends came to 24 bases. The CDR3 is 18 amino acids. Germline V gene sequence: CDR1 SGHNT, CDR2 YYREEE (reference sequence). The CDR3, as DNA: TGTGCCAGCAGCCTCACAGGGTGGGATGGCGGGGGTTACAATGAGCAGTTCTTC. Protein sequence: CASSLTGWDGGGYNEQFF.

The chain recombines TRBV4-1 with TRBJ2-5; tentatively, D is TRBD2 (5 bases). Trimming left V 1 base short and J 2 bases short, with 8 bases between. This CDR3 spans 14 amino acids. Germline lookup yields CDR1 MGHRA and CDR2 YSYEKL. Here the CDR3 reads CASSQVRGQETQYF. CDR3 in DNA: TGCGCCAGCAGCCAAGTCCGGGGACAAGAGACCCAGTACTTC.

The CDR3 loop reads CASSDEGQSLADTQYF. In DNA form, the CDR3 reads TGTGCCAGCAGTGATGAAGGACAGAGCCTGGCAGATACGCAGTATTTT. The chain recombines TRBV2 with TRBJ2-3, with D possibly matching TRBD1 (6 bases). The V and J ends lost 3 bases and 4 bases respectively, with 17 bases between them. The germline V gene has CDR1 SNHLY and CDR2 FYNNEI. The CDR3 is 16 amino acids.

The chain couples TRBV27 to TRBJ2-3; perhaps D is TRBD1 or TRBD2 (5 bases each). The CDR3 length is 18 residues. Germline V gives CDR1 MNHEY, CDR2 SMNVEV (reference sequence). V was trimmed by 0 bases and J by 0 bases, leaving 16 bases between them. The CDR3 DNA follows: TGTGCCAGCAGTTTATCTTCGGGCACCGGGACGAGCACAGATACGCAGTATTTT. It encodes CASSLSSGTGTSTDTQYF.

J is TRBJ1-2 and V is TRBV27; D is possibly TRBD1 (6 bases). CDR1 is MNHEY and CDR2 is SMNVEV in the germline V gene (reference sequence). Trimming took 6 bases from V and 3 from J, leaving 11 bases between them. The CDR3 loop spans 13 amino acids. The CDR3 here is CASRQRGDYGYTF. CDR3 DNA: TGTGCCAGCAGGCAGAGGGGGGACTATGGCTACACCTTC.

This clonotype was found a few times. The chain recombines TRBV12-3 or TRBV12-4 with TRBJ2-7, with TRBD1 as a possible D gene (6 bases). This CDR3 has 15 amino acids. The V end was cut by 1 base, the J end by 2 bases, with 12 bases between. The CDR3 region is CASSLGAGTPYEQYV. CDR3 DNA sequence: TGTGCCAGCAGTTTAGGAGCCGGGACACCCTACGAGCAGTACGTC.

The rearrangement uses TRBV18 and TRBJ2-7; tentative D call: TRBD1 (6 bases). Germline lookup yields CDR1 KGHSH and CDR2 LQKENI. Trimming removed 0 bases from V and 5 bases from J, with 17 bases in between. The CDR3 has 16 residues. CDR3: CASSPPSRTVDHEQYF. The CDR3 nucleotides are TGTGCCAGCTCACCACCTTCACGGACAGTAGATCACGAGCAGTACTTC.

This clonotype was seen a few times. The chain recombines TRBV2 with TRBJ2-1, with D perhaps being TRBD1 or TRBD2 (6 bases each). V lost 2 bases and J lost 1, with 15 bases in between. The CDR3 contains 17 residues. Germline V CDR1 and CDR2: SNHLY, FYNNEI. In nucleotides, the CDR3 is TGTGCCAGCAGTGAAAGAGGGGGACTCGCGTCCTACAATGAGCAGTTCTTC. Translated, it gives CASSERGGLASYNEQFF.

This clonotype has only one observation. The gene calls are TRBV5-4 and TRBJ1-6; 8 nucleotides line up with TRBD1. There are 15 residues in the CDR3. CDR1 and CDR2 from the germline V gene are SGHNT and YYREEE (reference sequence). J gave up 8 bases and V 4 bases, and 8 bases lay outside the gene matches. The CDR3 DNA reads TGTGCCAGCAGCCCAAGGGACAGGAGGTATTCACCCCTCCACTTT. It encodes CASSPRDRRYSPLHF.

This clonotype was counted between two and nine times. The V gene is TRBV7-9, the J gene TRBJ2-4; D call uncertain. The CDR3 is made up of 13 amino acids. V gave up 5 bases and J gave up 6 bases, with 11 bases separating them. Looked up from germline, CDR1 is SEHNR and CDR2 is FQNEAQ (reference sequence). The CDR3 spells CASSQGRGNIQYF. The CDR3 nucleotides are TGTGCCAGCAGCCAAGGACGAGGAAACATTCAGTACTTC. The full variable domain, its missing parts supplied by reference TRBV7-9 and TRBJ2-4, is DTGVSQNPRHKITKRGQNVTFRCDPISEHNRLYWYRQTLGQGPEFLTYFQNEAQLEKSRLLSDRFSAERPKGSFSTLEIQRTEQGDSAMYLCASSQGRGNIQYFGAGTRLSVL.

The chain combines TRBV12-3 or TRBV12-4 with TRBJ2-7, with no clear D. Trimming took 2 bases from V and 4 from J, leaving 6 bases between them. The CDR3 is 12 residues long. This CDR3 is CASSLINYEQYF. The CDR3 bases are TGTGCCAGCAGTTTAATAAATTACGAGCAGTACTTC.

This chain links TRBV6-6 with TRBJ2-1, with D possibly matching TRBD2 (6 bases). The CDR3 is made up of 16 amino acids. The V end was cut by 4 bases, the J end by 10 bases, with 23 bases between. Germline V gene sequence: CDR1 MNHNY, CDR2 SVGAGI (reference sequence). The CDR3 DNA follows: TGTGCCAGCAGTTTAACTAACCCGTCGGAGGGTGAAGAGCAGTTCTTC. Translation gives CASSLTNPSEGEEQFF.

The chain is built from TRBV6-2 or TRBV6-3 and TRBJ1-1; D unresolved. The V gene lost 4 bases and the J gene lost 3 bases, with 9 bases spanning the gap. The CDR3 is 13 amino acids. Germline CDR1 MNHEY, CDR2 SVGEGT. CDR3 nucleotide sequence: TGTGCCAGCAGTTTAGTCCCGTACACTGAAGCTTTCTTT. Translation: CASSLVPYTEAFF.

The chain has TRBV19 and TRBJ2-1; D unclear. The V gene lost 3 bases and the J gene lost 4 bases, with 13 bases spanning the gap. This CDR3 comprises 15 residues. CDR1 LNHDA and CDR2 SQIVND come from the germline V gene (reference sequence). Written as DNA, the CDR3 is TGTGCCAGTAGTATTTCAAAGGTTCAGTACAATGAGCAGTTCTTC. Its translation is CASSISKVQYNEQFF.

This chain uses TRBV6-6 with TRBJ2-3, with D possibly matching TRBD1 (5 bases). The CDR3 spans 16 residues. CDR1 MNHNY and CDR2 SVGAGI come from the germline V gene (reference sequence). Trimming cost V 0 bases and J 2 bases, with 12 bases left between them. The CDR3: CASSYSTAPLTDTQYF. The CDR3 nucleotides read TGTGCCAGCAGTTACTCGACAGCTCCGCTCACAGATACGCAGTATTTT.

For the CDR3, the DNA is TGTGCCAGCAGGATTCCGGGACAGGGGATCTCTGGAAACACCATATATTTT. This encodes CASRIPGQGISGNTIYF. The gene calls are TRBV12-3 or TRBV12-4 and TRBJ1-3, with TRBD1 matching 10 bases. V lost 6 bases to trimming and J lost 0 bases; unmatched junction nucleotides: 8. This CDR3 has 17 amino acids.

This clonotype was seen repeatedly, ten times or more. The chain is built from TRBV7-2 and TRBJ2-5; 11 bases line up with TRBD2. CDR3 size: 16 residues. Germline V gene data show CDR1 as SGHTA and CDR2 as FQGNSA. V shed 4 bases, J shed 1 base, and the junction held 5 bases outside the gene matches. CDR3 residues: CASSSAGTSGQETQYF. The DNA for the CDR3 is TGTGCCAGCAGCTCGGCCGGGACTAGCGGCCAAGAGACCCAGTACTTC. The complete variable domain, with remaining parts taken from reference TRBV7-2 and TRBJ2-5, reads GAGVSQSPSNKVTEKGKDVELRCDPISGHTALYWYRQSLGQGLEFLIYFQGNSAPDKSGLPSDRFSAERTGGSVSTLTIQRTQQEDSAVYLCASSSAGTSGQETQYFGPGTRLLVL.